One sample yielded the 27 T cell receptor beta chains listed below, sequenced in a study of long-term antiretroviral therapy in people with HIV. Version v3.0 of the immunoSEQ assay was performed at survey level. Profiling relied on immunoSEQ multiplex PCR, and the TCRdb table lists in-frame clones only, not all of them. Of tens of thousands of clones in the sample, 80% were seen once. Sequenced material: unsorted PBMCs, taken 0.3 years after starting antiretroviral therapy. All receptors derive from a man between 35 and 55 years old with HIV.

This chain uses TRBV6-5 with TRBJ1-2; D call uncertain. The CDR3 runs 14 residues. Germline CDR1 is MNHEY and CDR2 is SVGAGI. V was trimmed by 5 bases and J by 7 bases, leaving 17 bases between them. The CDR3 loop is CASSVKVATFGYTF. The CDR3 bases are TGTGCCAGCAGTGTGAAGGTCGCAACCTTTGGCTACACCTTC.

This clone has a handful of counts. The V gene is TRBV5-1, the J gene TRBJ1-1; possible D gene TRBD1, 5 bases. Germline V CDR1 and CDR2: SGHRS, YFSETQ. The CDR3 runs 14 residues. V shed 2 bases and J shed 2 bases, with 10 bases lying between them. The CDR3 spells CASSFEGRNTEAFF. The CDR3 nucleotides are TGCGCCAGCAGCTTCGAGGGGCGAAACACTGAAGCTTTCTTT. The full variable domain, rest sourced from reference TRBV5-1 and TRBJ1-1, is KAGVTQTPRYLIKTRGQQVTLSCSPISGHRSVSWYQQTPGQGLQFLFEYFSETQRNKGNFPGRFSGRQFSNSRSEMNVSTLELGDSALYLCASSFEGRNTEAFFGQGTRLTVV.

This clone was counted a few times. The gene calls are TRBV25-1 and TRBJ2-7; 10 bases fit TRBD1. From germline, CDR1 is MGHDK and CDR2 SYGVNS. CDR3 length equals 16 residues. Trimming at V came to 2 bases and at J to 1 base, leaving 5 bases not matched to a gene. DNA for the CDR3: TGTGCCAGCAGTGAAGGACAGGGGGGGCGATCCTACGAGCAGTACTTC. Amino acids: CASSEGQGGRSYEQYF.

The CDR3 loop is CASSTQNTGELFF. DNA of the CDR3: TGTGCCAGCAGCACCCAGAACACCGGGGAGCTGTTTTTT. J is TRBJ2-2 and V is TRBV7-9; no firm D call. Deletions cut 5 bases from V and 1 base from J, with 5 bases between. Germline CDR1 is SEHNR and CDR2 is FQNEAQ (reference sequence). The CDR3 extends over 13 amino acids. The complete variable domain, with remaining parts taken from reference TRBV7-9 and TRBJ2-2, reads DTGVSQNPRHKITKRGQNVTFRCDPISEHNRLYWYRQTLGQGPEFLTYFQNEAQLEKSRLLSDRFSAERPKGSFSTLEIQRTEQGDSAMYLCASSTQNTGELFFGEGSRLTVL.

The chain employs TRBV28 and TRBJ2-1, with 8 bases lining up with TRBD2. V was clipped by 5 bases and J by 1 base; unmatched bases: 10. The germline CDR1 and CDR2 sequences are MDHEN and SYDVKM. This CDR3 has 17 amino acids. The CDR3 bases are TGTGCCAGCAGTCACCCGGGACTAGATTGGTCCTACAATGAGCAGTTCTTC. Encoded protein: CASSHPGLDWSYNEQFF.

V usage is TRBV6-6 and J usage is TRBJ1-5, with TRBD1 as a possible D gene (5 bases). V shed 2 bases and J shed 3 bases, with 11 bases lying between them. This CDR3 has 15 residues. From germline, CDR1 is MNHNY and CDR2 SVGAGI (reference sequence). As DNA, the CDR3 is TGTGCCAGCAGTTACAGGGGCGGAAACAATCAGCCCCAGCATTTT. It is translated as CASSYRGGNNQPQHF.

In this sample, this clone turned up a few times. The chain combines TRBV19 with TRBJ1-4; the D is unclear. CDR1 is LNHDA, CDR2 SQIVND, per germline (reference sequence). This CDR3 comprises 13 residues. V lost 9 bases to trimming and J lost 8 bases, with 16 bases between them. The CDR3 loop reads CARIPGFTEKLFF. DNA of the CDR3: TGTGCCAGGATACCGGGGTTCACGGAAAAACTGTTTTTT.

The chain is built from TRBV15 and TRBJ1-4, with 9 bases matching TRBD1. The CDR3 runs 16 residues. V shed 5 bases, J shed 2 bases, and the junction held 6 bases outside the gene matches. CDR1 is LNHNV, CDR2 YYDKDF, per germline (reference sequence). The CDR3 DNA reads as TGTGCCACCAGCGGGGGACAGGGATCGACTAATGAAAAACTGTTTTTT. Its protein product is CATSGGQGSTNEKLFF.

The chain carries TRBV19 and TRBJ1-1, with D hard to call. This CDR3 region has 14 residues. V lost 4 bases to trimming and J lost 4 bases, with 13 bases between them. CDR1 and CDR2 (germline): LNHDA, SQIVND (reference sequence). Here the CDR3 DNA reads TGTGCCAGTAGTACCGCAGTGATAGGCACTGAAGCTTTCTTT. Protein: CASSTAVIGTEAFF.

This clone was seen once. V usage is TRBV5-1 and J usage is TRBJ1-4; D is undetermined. Looked up from germline, CDR1 is SGHRS and CDR2 is YFSETQ. Trimming shortened V by 0 bases and J by 2 bases, and 8 bases separated the two germline ends. This CDR3 region has 15 residues. The DNA for the CDR3 is TGCGCCAGCAGCTTGGCGCAGAACACTAATGAAAAACTGTTTTTT. Protein product: CASSLAQNTNEKLFF.

The chain carries TRBV4-3 and TRBJ2-7; weak D call: TRBD1 (6 bases). CDR1 and CDR2 from the germline V gene are LGHNA and YSLEER. This CDR3 spans 15 amino acids. With 0 bases removed from V and 3 bases from J, the gap between germline ends came to 12 bases. For the CDR3, the DNA is TGCGCCAGCAGCCAAGAAAGGACAGTCTACTACGAGCAGTACTTC. Its protein is CASSQERTVYYEQYF.

The chain employs TRBV28 and TRBJ1-2; a weak D match, TRBD1 (6 bases). The CDR3 has 13 amino acids. The V end was cut by 7 bases, the J end by 8 bases, with 17 bases between. Germline CDR1 and CDR2: MDHEN and SYDVKM. CDR3 nucleotides: TGTGCCAGCATCGGTACCGGGGGCGGGGGCTACACCTTC. It specifies CASIGTGGGGYTF.

This clone has a handful of counts. The rearrangement joins TRBV7-9 to TRBJ2-1, with D maybe TRBD2 (6 bases). The CDR3 sequence is 14 residues long. V gave up 3 bases and J gave up 6 bases, with 12 bases separating them. CDR1 and CDR2 (germline): SEHNR, FQNEAQ (reference sequence). This CDR3 reads CASSLGLAINEQFF. DNA for the CDR3: TGTGCCAGCAGCTTGGGGCTAGCGATCAATGAGCAGTTCTTC.

The chain has TRBV4-3 and TRBJ2-7; perhaps TRBD1 as D (5 bases). The length of the CDR3 is 14 residues. V was clipped by 2 bases and J by 4 bases, with 12 bases between them. Germline V gene data show CDR1 as LGHNA and CDR2 as YSLEER. The CDR3 here is CASSQSPDTYEQYF. The DNA for the CDR3 is TGCGCCAGCAGCCAAAGCCCGGACACTTACGAGCAGTACTTC.

The chain combines TRBV14 with TRBJ1-2, with 7 bases matching TRBD1. This CDR3 comprises 15 residues. Germline CDR1 reads SGHDN; CDR2 reads FVKESK. V lost 3 bases and J lost 4; bases outside the gene matches: 8. The DNA for the CDR3 is TGTGCCAGCAGCCAGCGGAGGGGGCCGGTCTATGGCTACACCTTC. This sequence encodes CASSQRRGPVYGYTF.

The V gene is TRBV10-3, the J gene TRBJ1-5, with D possibly TRBD1 on 6 matching bases. In germline, CDR1 is ENHRY, CDR2 SYGVKD. The CDR3 covers 13 residues. Trimming took off 4 bases at V and 5 bases at J, with 9 bases between the two ends. The CDR3 sequence is CAISGTEDQPQHF. The CDR3 DNA sequence: TGTGCCATCAGTGGGACAGAAGATCAGCCCCAGCATTTT.

The genes are TRBV2 and TRBJ2-7, with D perhaps assigned TRBD1 or TRBD2 (7 bases each). The CDR3 length is 16 residues. The V end was cut by 4 bases, the J end by 4 bases, with 20 bases between. The germline CDR1 and CDR2 sequences are SNHLY and FYNNEI. The CDR3 coding sequence is TGTGCCAGCAGTGGCGACAGGGCCCTCGGGGGGTACGAGCAGTACTTC. It translates to CASSGDRALGGYEQYF.

This clone was counted a few times. The CDR3 coding sequence is TGTGCCAGCAGTTTTAGGCGGACCTACAATGAGCAGTTCTTC. Translated: CASSFRRTYNEQFF. The rearrangement joins TRBV28 to TRBJ2-1; D is undetermined. Trimming cost V 3 bases and J 2 bases, with 8 bases left between them. Germline V gene lookup returns CDR1 MDHEN and CDR2 SYDVKM. The CDR3 is made up of 14 amino acids.

The J gene is TRBJ2-3, the V gene TRBV7-9; the D gene is possibly TRBD1 (5 bases). Per germline, CDR1 SEHNR and CDR2 FQNEAQ (reference sequence). Deletions cut 2 bases from V and 1 base from J, with 7 bases between. CDR3 length: 14 amino acids. CDR3 nucleotides: TGTGCCAGCAGCTTAAGGGGTGGCACAGATACGCAGTATTTT. Its protein product is CASSLRGGTDTQYF.

CDR3: CASSDGGSRGETQYF. Written as DNA, the CDR3 is TGTGCCAGCAGCGATGGGGGGTCCAGGGGGGAGACCCAGTACTTC. V usage is TRBV27 and J usage is TRBJ2-5, with D maybe TRBD1 (7 bases). Germline values: CDR1 MNHEY, CDR2 SMNVEV (reference sequence). The CDR3 loop spans 15 amino acids. V shed 6 bases and J shed 5 bases, with 19 bases lying between them.

V usage is TRBV7-3 and J usage is TRBJ2-1, with D maybe TRBD2 (6 bases). The length of the CDR3 is 15 residues. The germline CDR1 and CDR2 sequences are SGHTA and FQGTGA. The germline V and J ends were trimmed by 2 bases and 4 bases, with 12 bases remaining between them. CDR3 loop: CASSLGRGTYNEQFF. The CDR3 DNA sequence: TGTGCCAGCAGCTTAGGTCGCGGGACTTACAATGAGCAGTTCTTC.

The chain uses TRBV28 and TRBJ1-1; the D gene is possibly TRBD1 (6 bases). The CDR3 extends over 15 amino acids. Germline V gene lookup returns CDR1 MDHEN and CDR2 SYDVKM. With 6 bases removed from V and 0 bases from J, the gap between germline ends came to 14 bases. The CDR3 nucleotides are TGTGCCAGCAGCGGAGGGGGGGAAATGAACACTGAAGCTTTCTTT. This gives the protein CASSGGGEMNTEAFF.

The rearrangement joins TRBV2 to TRBJ2-3; D may be TRBD1 (6 bases). This CDR3 region has 15 residues. Trimming shortened V by 9 bases and J by 5 bases, and 21 bases separated the two germline ends. The germline V gene has CDR1 SNHLY and CDR2 FYNNEI. The CDR3 sequence is CASWGPDQTGDTQYF. The DNA of the CDR3 is TGTGCCAGTTGGGGGCCGGACCAGACCGGAGATACGCAGTATTTT.

This sequence joins TRBV4-3 and TRBJ2-1, with 7 bases aligning to TRBD2. CDR3 length: 15 residues. After removal of 0 bases from V and 4 bases from J, the junction contained 3 bases not matched to a gene. Germline values: CDR1 LGHNA, CDR2 YSLEER. The CDR3 is CASSQDWGGYNEQFF. CDR3 in DNA: TGCGCCAGCAGCCAAGATTGGGGGGGGTACAATGAGCAGTTCTTC.

This clone has just one count. The chain employs TRBV28 and TRBJ2-5, with TRBD1 matching 9 bases. The CDR3 has 15 residues. Germline trimming cut 6 bases from V and 4 bases from J; bases unmatched to any gene: 9. Germline loops: CDR1 MDHEN, CDR2 SYDVKM. The CDR3 protein is CASRLAGTGRETQYF. Written as DNA, the CDR3 is TGTGCCAGCAGGCTGGCCGGGACAGGGCGAGAGACCCAGTACTTC.

J is TRBJ2-3 and V is TRBV9; a weak D match, TRBD2 (5 bases). The CDR3 has 15 amino acids. Germline assignment: CDR1 SGDLS and CDR2 YYNGEE. V dropped 0 bases and J dropped 3 bases, with 11 bases sitting between them. As DNA, the CDR3 is TGTGCCAGCAGCGTAGGGAGGACGCCTACAGATACGCAGTATTTT. The encoded protein is CASSVGRTPTDTQYF.

The V and J genes are TRBV7-2 and TRBJ2-3, with TRBD2 matching 9 bases. This CDR3 comprises 16 residues. Germline V gene lookup returns CDR1 SGHTA and CDR2 FQGNSA. V lost 5 bases to trimming and J lost 4 bases; unmatched junction nucleotides: 10. DNA of the CDR3: TGTGCCAGCAGCCCGGACTGGCGGGGGGGCTCAGATACGCAGTATTTT. Translation gives CASSPDWRGGSDTQYF.